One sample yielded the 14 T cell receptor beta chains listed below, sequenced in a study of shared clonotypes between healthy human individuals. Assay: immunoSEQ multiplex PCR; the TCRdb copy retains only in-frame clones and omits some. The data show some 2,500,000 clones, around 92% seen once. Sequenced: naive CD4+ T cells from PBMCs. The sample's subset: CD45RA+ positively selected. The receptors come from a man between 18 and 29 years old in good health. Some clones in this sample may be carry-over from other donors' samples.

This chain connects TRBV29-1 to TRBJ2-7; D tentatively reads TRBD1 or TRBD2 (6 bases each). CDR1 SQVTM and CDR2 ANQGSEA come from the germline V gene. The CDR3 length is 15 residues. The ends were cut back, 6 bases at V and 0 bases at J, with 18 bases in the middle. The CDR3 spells CSVAEGVRSSYEQYF. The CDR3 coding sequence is TGCAGCGTCGCGGAGGGGGTGAGAAGCTCCTACGAGCAGTACTTC.

The CDR3 sequence: CASSRQGADEKLFF. The CDR3 nucleotides are TGTGCCAGCAGTCGTCAGGGGGCGGATGAAAAACTGTTTTTT. This chain joins TRBV6-6 and TRBJ1-4; 8 nucleotides agree with TRBD1. In germline, CDR1 is MNHNY, CDR2 SVGAGI (reference sequence). This CDR3 region has 14 residues. V shed 5 bases and J 6 bases; nucleotides not matched to a gene: 5.

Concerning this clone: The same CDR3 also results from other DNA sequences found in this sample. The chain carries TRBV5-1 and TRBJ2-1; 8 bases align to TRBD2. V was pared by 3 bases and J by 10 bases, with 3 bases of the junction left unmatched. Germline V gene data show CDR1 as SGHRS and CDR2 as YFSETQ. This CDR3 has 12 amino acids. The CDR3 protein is CASSSGGGEQFF. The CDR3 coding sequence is TGCGCCAGCAGCTCCGGGGGGGGCGAGCAGTTCTTC. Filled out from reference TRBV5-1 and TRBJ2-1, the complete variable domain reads KAGVTQTPRYLIKTRGQQVTLSCSPISGHRSVSWYQQTPGQGLQFLFEYFSETQRNKGNFPGRFSGRQFSNSRSEMNVSTLELGDSALYLCASSSGGGEQFFGPGTRLTVL.

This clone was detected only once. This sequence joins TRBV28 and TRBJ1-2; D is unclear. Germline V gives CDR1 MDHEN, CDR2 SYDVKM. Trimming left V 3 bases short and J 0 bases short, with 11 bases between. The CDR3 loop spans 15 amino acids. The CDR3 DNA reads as TGTGCCAGCAGTTTTACGGGTCGAGCTAACTATGGCTACACCTTC. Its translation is CASSFTGRANYGYTF.

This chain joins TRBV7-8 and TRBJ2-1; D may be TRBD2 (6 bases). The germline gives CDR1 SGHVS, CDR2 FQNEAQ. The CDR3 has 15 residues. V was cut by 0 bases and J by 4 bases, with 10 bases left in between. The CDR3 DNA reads TGTGCCAGCAGCTTAGCGCGGGGCCCGTACAATGAGCAGTTCTTC. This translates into CASSLARGPYNEQFF.

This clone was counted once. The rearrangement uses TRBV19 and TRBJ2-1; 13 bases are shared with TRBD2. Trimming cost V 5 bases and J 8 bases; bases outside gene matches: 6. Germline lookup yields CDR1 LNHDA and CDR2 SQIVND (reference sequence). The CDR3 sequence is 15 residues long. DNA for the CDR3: TGTGCCAGTAGTCCATGGACTAGCGGGAGTGATGAGCAGTTCTTC. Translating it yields CASSPWTSGSDEQFF.

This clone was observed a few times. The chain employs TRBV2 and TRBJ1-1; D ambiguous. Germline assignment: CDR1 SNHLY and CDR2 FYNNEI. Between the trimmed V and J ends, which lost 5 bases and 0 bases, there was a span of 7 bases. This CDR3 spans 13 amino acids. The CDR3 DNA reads TGTGCCAGCAGTAGGGCCTTGAACACTGAAGCTTTCTTT. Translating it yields CASSRALNTEAFF.

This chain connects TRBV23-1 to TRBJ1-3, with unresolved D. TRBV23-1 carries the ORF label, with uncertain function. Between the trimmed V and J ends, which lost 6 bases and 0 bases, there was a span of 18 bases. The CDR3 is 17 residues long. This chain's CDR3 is CASSPRQKGNSGNTIYF. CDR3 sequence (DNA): TGCGCCAGCAGCCCCCGGCAGAAGGGCAACTCTGGAAACACCATATATTTT.

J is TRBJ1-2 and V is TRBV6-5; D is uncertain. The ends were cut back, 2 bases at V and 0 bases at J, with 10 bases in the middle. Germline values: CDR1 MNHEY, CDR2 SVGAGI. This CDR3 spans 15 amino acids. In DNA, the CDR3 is TGTGCCAGCAGTTACGAGTCGGGTTCTAACTATGGCTACACCTTC. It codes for CASSYESGSNYGYTF.

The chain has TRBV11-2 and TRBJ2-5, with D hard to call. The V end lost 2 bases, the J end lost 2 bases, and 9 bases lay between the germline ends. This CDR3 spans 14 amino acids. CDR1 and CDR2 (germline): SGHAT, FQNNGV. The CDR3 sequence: CASSLRRHQETQYF. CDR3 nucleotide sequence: TGTGCCAGCAGCTTACGACGGCATCAAGAGACCCAGTACTTC.

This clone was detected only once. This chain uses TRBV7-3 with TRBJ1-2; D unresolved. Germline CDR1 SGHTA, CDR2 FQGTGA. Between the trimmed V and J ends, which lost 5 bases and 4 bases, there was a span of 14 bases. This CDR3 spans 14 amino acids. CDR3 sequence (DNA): TGTGCCAGCAGCGGGAGAAACGGGGTCTATGGCTACACCTTC. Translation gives CASSGRNGVYGYTF.

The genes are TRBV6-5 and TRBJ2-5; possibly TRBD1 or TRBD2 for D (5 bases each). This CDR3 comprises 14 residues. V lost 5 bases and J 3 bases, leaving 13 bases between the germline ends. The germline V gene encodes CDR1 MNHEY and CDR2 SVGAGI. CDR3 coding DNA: TGTGCCAGCAGTCTCCGGGACGTAAAAGAGACCCAGTACTTC. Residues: CASSLRDVKETQYF.

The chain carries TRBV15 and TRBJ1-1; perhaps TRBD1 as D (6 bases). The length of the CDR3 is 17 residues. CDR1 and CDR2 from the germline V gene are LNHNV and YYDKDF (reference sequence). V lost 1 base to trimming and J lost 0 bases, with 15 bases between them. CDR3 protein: CATSRALLGGVNTEAFF. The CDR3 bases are TGTGCCACCAGCAGAGCCCTGCTAGGGGGGGTGAACACTGAAGCTTTCTTT.

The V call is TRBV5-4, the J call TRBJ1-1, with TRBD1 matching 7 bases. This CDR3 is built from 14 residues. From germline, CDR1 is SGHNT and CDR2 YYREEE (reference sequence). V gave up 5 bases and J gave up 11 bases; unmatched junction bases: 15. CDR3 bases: TGTGCCAGCAGATCTCCCGGGACAGCAGGTGGGGCTTTCTTT. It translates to CASRSPGTAGGAFF.